Shown below are 22 T cell receptor beta chains from a single sample sequenced in a study of cytomegalovirus exposure and HLA in healthy donors. The primer mix had 60 Vbeta and 13 Jbeta primers. Produced via immunoSEQ multiplex PCR; TCRdb's table is partial and in-frame only. The sample yields some 200,000 clones, 73% seen once. Sequencing used PBMCs. The receptors originated from a woman aged 25 to 39 in good health and CMV-seronegative.

The chain recombines TRBV11-3 with TRBJ1-1; 8 bases match TRBD1. This CDR3 comprises 14 residues. Trimming cost V 4 bases and J 6 bases; bases outside gene matches: 7. Germline lookup yields CDR1 SGHNT and CDR2 YENEEA. The CDR3 loop reads CASSSQGAASEAFF. Written as DNA, the CDR3 is TGTGCCAGCAGCTCGCAGGGGGCCGCCTCTGAAGCTTTCTTT.

This sequence joins TRBV7-2 and TRBJ2-3; 11 bases agree with TRBD2. V shed 0 bases, J shed 4 bases, and the junction held 0 bases outside the gene matches. Germline V gene data show CDR1 as SGHTA and CDR2 as FQGNSA. This CDR3 region has 15 residues. The CDR3 reads CASSLAGLAADTQYF. DNA for the CDR3: TGTGCCAGCAGCTTAGCGGGACTAGCGGCAGATACGCAGTATTTT.

This chain joins TRBV5-1 and TRBJ2-7, with 8 bases identical to TRBD1. The J call is doubtful: the DNA matches TRBJ2-1 better. The length of the CDR3 is 14 residues. The germline gives CDR1 SGHRS, CDR2 YFSETQ. The CDR3 here is CASSFQQGDNEQFF. CDR3 DNA: TGCGCCAGCAGCTTTCAACAGGGGGACAATGAGCAGTTCTTC.

J is TRBJ1-4 and V is TRBV7-6, with 9 bases matching TRBD1. Germline loops: CDR1 SGHVS, CDR2 FNYEAQ. The CDR3 runs 12 residues. The ends lost 5 bases at V and 14 bases at J; junction bases unmatched: 6. CDR3 coding DNA: TGTGCCAGCAGCGCCGGGACAGGGTGGCTGTTTTTT. Translated: CASSAGTGWLFF.

Of note for this clone: A junction end diverges from the germline sequence, so it may reflect a read error. The chain has TRBV7-9 and TRBJ2-7; 14 bases align to TRBD2. In germline, CDR1 is SEHNR, CDR2 FQNEAQ (reference sequence). There are 16 residues in the CDR3. This CDR3 reads CSSSISTSGGAYEQYF. The CDR3 DNA is TGTTCCAGCAGCATCTCGACTAGCGGGGGGGCCTACGAGCAGTACTTC.

This chain links TRBV9 with TRBJ1-1; tentatively, D is TRBD1 (6 bases). There are 15 residues in the CDR3. Per the germline V gene, CDR1 is SGDLS and CDR2 is YYNGEE. Trimming stripped 4 bases from V and 5 bases from J, with 18 bases between. CDR3 protein: CASSQEQGRRTEAFF. CDR3 DNA: TGTGCCAGCAGCCAGGAGCAGGGGCGCAGGACTGAAGCTTTCTTT.

CDR3 amino acids: CASSLAGGGILYEQYF. DNA for the CDR3: TGTGCCAGCAGCTTGGCCGGCGGGGGGATCCTCTACGAGCAGTACTTC. The rearrangement joins TRBV5-4 to TRBJ2-7, with 8 bases aligning to TRBD2. The germline gives CDR1 SGHNT, CDR2 YYREEE (reference sequence). The CDR3 is 16 residues long. With V trimmed by 0 bases and J by 3 bases, 8 bases remained unmatched. The variable domain in full, completed from reference TRBV5-4 and TRBJ2-7, reads ETGVTQSPTHLIKTRGQQVTLRCSSQSGHNTVSWYQQALGQGPQFIFQYYREEENGRGNFPPRFSGLQFPNYSSELNVNALELDDSALYLCASSLAGGGILYEQYFGPGTRLTVT.

The J gene is TRBJ2-1, the V gene TRBV2, with D unclear. This CDR3 comprises 13 residues. CDR1 and CDR2 (germline): SNHLY, FYNNEI. Trimming shortened V by 7 bases and J by 6 bases, and 13 bases separated the two germline ends. CDR3 amino acids: CASTQTVPNEQFF. The DNA for the CDR3 is TGTGCCAGCACCCAAACAGTACCCAATGAGCAGTTCTTC.

This clone came up a few times. This chain joins TRBV10-3 and TRBJ2-7; the D gene is possibly TRBD2 (6 bases). V was cut by 10 bases and J by 0 bases, with 16 bases left in between. CDR1 and CDR2 from the germline V gene are ENHRY and SYGVKD. The CDR3 spans 14 residues. The CDR3, as DNA: TGTGCCACCTCGGACGGGAGAAGCTCCTACGAGCAGTACTTC. Encoded protein: CATSDGRSSYEQYF.

A word on this clone: The same CDR3 arises from other DNA sequences in this sample as well. V is TRBV2 and J is TRBJ2-3; 9 bases are shared with TRBD1. The CDR3 is 14 amino acids. The germline CDR1 and CDR2 sequences are SNHLY and FYNNEI. The V gene end was trimmed by 7 bases and the J gene end by 4 bases; junction bases not matched to a gene: 6. The CDR3: CASKDRGHSDTQYF. The DNA of the CDR3 is TGTGCCAGCAAGGACAGGGGACATTCAGATACGCAGTATTTT.

The chain uses TRBV7-3 and TRBJ2-7; D not certain. Germline CDR1 reads SGHTA; CDR2 reads FQGTGA. V was clipped by 2 bases and J by 5 bases, with 13 bases between them. This CDR3 is built from 14 residues. The CDR3 loop reads CASSLDPGFDEQYF. DNA for the CDR3: TGTGCCAGCAGCTTAGATCCGGGTTTCGACGAGCAGTACTTC.

The chain is built from TRBV7-9 and TRBJ2-3; TRBD2 is a possible D gene (6 bases). The CDR3 length is 16 residues. Trimming took 1 base from V and 2 from J, leaving 13 bases between them. CDR1 is SEHNR, CDR2 FQNEAQ, per germline (reference sequence). The CDR3 DNA sequence: TGTGCCAGCAGCTTAGGAGGTGGCGGGATCACAGATACGCAGTATTTT. It codes for CASSLGGGGITDTQYF. Drawing the rest from reference TRBV7-9 and TRBJ2-3, the complete variable domain is DTGVSQNPRHKITKRGQNVTFRCDPISEHNRLYWYRQTLGQGPEFLTYFQNEAQLEKSRLLSDRFSAERPKGSFSTLEIQRTEQGDSAMYLCASSLGGGGITDTQYFGPGTRLTVL.

This chain uses TRBV27 with TRBJ1-4; 8 bases map to TRBD1. Germline CDR1 is MNHEY and CDR2 is SMNVEV (reference sequence). The CDR3 sequence is 14 residues long. V trimming: 7 bases; J trimming: 10 bases; junction bases outside the gene matches: 11. The CDR3 bases are TGTGCCAGCACAGACAGGGGACCTTGGGGAAAACTGTTTTTT. This encodes CASTDRGPWGKLFF.

The chain joins TRBV11-3 to TRBJ1-1, with a tentative D call TRBD1 (5 bases). Germline lookup yields CDR1 SGHNT and CDR2 YENEEA. V dropped 1 base and J dropped 1 base, with 7 bases sitting between them. The length of the CDR3 is 14 residues. The CDR3: CASSLGQGNTEAFF. The CDR3 DNA follows: TGTGCCAGCAGCTTAGGGCAGGGGAACACTGAAGCTTTCTTT.

The rearrangement links TRBV6-1 to TRBJ1-1; D is possibly TRBD1 (6 bases). Deletions cut 5 bases from V and 1 base from J, with 14 bases between. In germline, CDR1 is MNHNS, CDR2 SASEGT. The CDR3 spans 15 residues. CDR3 amino acids: CASSPLGAGNTEAFF. DNA of the CDR3: TGTGCCAGCAGTCCCCTGGGGGCGGGGAACACTGAAGCTTTCTTT.

The chain is built from TRBV6-6 and TRBJ2-4, with 10 bases fitting TRBD2. The V segment lost 5 bases and the J segment 4 bases; nucleotides outside the gene matches: 8. CDR1 is MNHNY, CDR2 SVGAGI, per germline (reference sequence). CDR3 length equals 16 residues. This chain's CDR3 is CASSGPGTSVKNIQYF. The CDR3 bases are TGTGCCAGCAGTGGGCCGGGGACTAGCGTGAAAAACATTCAGTACTTC.

The rearrangement links TRBV4-1 to TRBJ1-1; TRBD1 might be the D (5 bases). V was pared by 3 bases and J by 0 bases, with 17 bases between. The length of the CDR3 is 17 residues. Germline V gives CDR1 MGHRA, CDR2 YSYEKL. Written as DNA, the CDR3 is TGCGCCAGCAGCCACTTCCAGCTAAGGGGCCTGAACACTGAAGCTTTCTTT. It codes for CASSHFQLRGLNTEAFF.

The chain carries TRBV15 and TRBJ1-6; tentatively, D is TRBD1 (6 bases). Deletions cut 0 bases from V and 8 bases from J, with 11 bases between. Germline V gene sequence: CDR1 LNHNV, CDR2 YYDKDF (reference sequence). The CDR3 spans 15 residues. The CDR3 sequence: CATSRDGSGDSPLHF. For the CDR3, the DNA is TGTGCCACCAGCAGAGATGGATCAGGGGATTCACCCCTCCACTTT.

This clone turned up a few times. The chain couples TRBV23-1 to TRBJ2-4, with 8 bases lining up with TRBD1. TRBV23-1 is recorded as an ORF, its role being uncertain. The V and J ends lost 4 bases and 2 bases, in that order; junction bases with no gene match: 7. This CDR3 spans 16 amino acids. The CDR3 protein is CASSRRDRNSKNIQYF. The CDR3 DNA sequence: TGCGCCAGCAGTCGCCGGGACAGGAACTCCAAAAACATTCAGTACTTC.

This chain uses TRBV7-6 with TRBJ2-3; no clear D gene. Germline CDR1 and CDR2: SGHVS and FNYEAQ. Trimming pared 10 bases from V and 6 bases from J, leaving 14 bases between. CDR3 length: 12 residues. CDR3 region: CATGLVHDTQYF. The CDR3, as DNA: TGTGCCACCGGCCTAGTACACGATACGCAGTATTTT.

The gene calls are TRBV6-5 and TRBJ1-2; 8 nucleotides align to TRBD1. Germline loops: CDR1 MNHEY, CDR2 SVGAGI. Trimming at V came to 6 bases and at J to 7 bases, leaving 4 bases not matched to a gene. This CDR3 region has 12 residues. CDR3 protein: CASSRQGTGYTF. The CDR3 region has the DNA TGTGCCAGCAGCCGACAGGGGACTGGCTACACCTTC.

The V call is TRBV2, the J call TRBJ2-5; TRBD1 is a possible D gene (7 bases). Germline loops: CDR1 SNHLY, CDR2 FYNNEI. This CDR3 comprises 13 residues. The V and J ends lost 1 base and 7 bases respectively, with 10 bases between them. The CDR3 DNA is TGTGCCAGCAGTGAAGGGCAGGGGGGGACCCAGTACTTC. It is translated as CASSEGQGGTQYF.